This TCR beta chain was documented in a study of T cells in Graves' hyperthyroidism and ophthalmopathy. This clonotype was seen many times. V lost 7 bases, J lost 4 bases, and 7 bases stayed unmatched. Per germline, CDR1 SQVTM and CDR2 ANQGSEA. The CDR3 loop spans 14 amino acids. The CDR3 regions of TCR beta were amplified from RNA transcripts. TCR CDR3 underwent first-round RT-PCR with the HTBI primer set. Each CDR3 protein gets one entry after TCRdb re-called the multiplex PCR reads with MiXCR. Found here are about 640,000 distinct CDR3 sequences, more than 20% of them singletons; the top ten hold under 35%. Each person with ophthalmopathy scored at least 3 on the Clinical Activity Score, reached NOSPECS grade 4 or higher, and had been ill under 3 months. Patients with uncontrolled infections, other autoimmune diseases, pregnancy or lactation were excluded. A roughly 9.3 ml volume of fresh peripheral blood provided the PBMCs.

The sequenced material came from blood. The chain is built from TRBV29-1 and TRBJ2-1; 10 bases are a match to TRBD2. This receptor was taken from a man aged 25 to 40 with Graves' ophthalmopathy. The CDR3 coding sequence is TGCAGCGGTCAACTAGCGGGGCTATACAATGAGCAGTTCTTC. Amino acids: CSGQLAGLYNEQFF.